Frequency places the clone carrying this TCR beta chain as medium-sized. Its antigen is unidentified. The CDR3 contains 14 residues. Germline V gene data show CDR1 as KGHDR and CDR2 as SFDVKD. This sample is part of a study of CD8 T cells in cerebrospinal fluid in Alzheimer's disease. The overall study: CSF T cell clonal expansion was assessed by plate-based nested PCR and droplet-based sequencing.

Participants were all in good physical condition and free of acute infection. Profiling of CSF cells used 10X single-cell V(D)J plus 5' expression. TCRdb reprocessed the 10x single-cell sequencing reads and stores each CDR3 protein as one record, lacking DNA. Recorded for this sample: some 1,700 distinct CDR3 sequences. Overall study findings and caveats: Versus healthy subjects, Alzheimer's patients more often had clones of at least 3%.

The rearrangement links TRBV24-1 to TRBJ1-5; as DNA is missing, the TRBD1 call by TCRdb cannot be tested. The clonotype originates from a human donor in good health. Sequenced: cerebrospinal fluid. Here the CDR3 reads CATSEPGQNQPQHF.